The 5 T cell receptor beta chains given below trace back to one sample, sequenced in a study of identical twins. TCRdb independently ran MiXCR on the 5' RACE reads; one entry per CDR3 protein. The sample has 210,000 or so distinct CDR3 sequences, around 6.8% seen once. This sample also appeared in a second study, on yellow fever vaccine responses in identical twins.

The source material was memory (CD45RO+) T cells sorted from blood. The receptors originated from a young woman in good health.

The rearrangement uses TRBV6-1 and TRBJ2-3; D uncertain. The CDR3 loop spans 14 amino acids. V lost 2 bases and J 5 bases, leaving 11 bases between the germline ends. The germline CDR1 and CDR2 sequences are MNHNS and SASEGT. Here the CDR3 DNA reads TGTGCCAGCAGTGAAATAAGGGTCGGAGATACGCAGTATTTT. Encoded protein: CASSEIRVGDTQYF.

The chain joins TRBV20-1 to TRBJ2-3; D uncertain. Germline V lookup: CDR1 DFQATT, CDR2 SNEGSKA (reference sequence). The CDR3 length is 16 residues. Trimming removed 0 bases from V and 2 bases from J, with 15 bases in between. The CDR3 here is CSARDWGQSNTDTQYF. Written as DNA, the CDR3 is TGCAGTGCTAGAGATTGGGGTCAGTCTAACACAGATACGCAGTATTTT.

In its sample, this clonotype was seen many times. The genes are TRBV12-3 or TRBV12-4 and TRBJ2-2; D gene uncertain. V was clipped by 4 bases and J by 3 bases, with 6 bases between them. The CDR3 sequence is 13 residues long. CDR3 amino acids: CASSWSDTGELFF. In DNA form, the CDR3 reads TGTGCCAGCAGTTGGAGCGACACCGGGGAGCTGTTTTTT.

This clonotype was counted ten times or more. This chain links TRBV6-5 with TRBJ2-7; no clear D gene. Germline-derived CDR1 and CDR2 are MNHEY and SVGAGI. The V end was cut by 2 bases, the J end by 6 bases, with 11 bases between. The CDR3 is made up of 13 amino acids. The CDR3 here is CASSYIDRVEQYF. In nucleotides, the CDR3 is TGTGCCAGCAGTTACATTGATCGGGTCGAGCAGTACTTC.

The chain couples TRBV21-1 to TRBJ2-4; no check of the table's D call, TRBD1, against the DNA was made. TRBV21-1 is classified as a pseudogene. The CDR3 runs 19 residues. DNA for the CDR3: TGTGCCAGCAGCGTACGAACAGGGGAAGTGTTAGGGGCCAAAAACATTCAGTACTTC. This gives the protein CASSVRTGEVLGAKNIQYF.